This TCR beta chain was documented in a study of regulatory T cells in long-lasting Graves disease. Noted time point: persistent/refractory GD, antithyroid drugs over 5 years with positive TRAb. Researchers made the TCR library from RNA that was extracted from PBMCs. Under American Thyroid Association guidelines, Graves' disease was diagnosed. CDR3 length: 14 residues. With V trimmed by 6 bases and J by 7 bases, 13 bases remained unmatched. Germline-derived CDR1 and CDR2 are SQVTM and ANQGSEA. Study outcomes and limitations: Small numbers of samples may have cut accuracy.

Construction of the TCR beta libraries employed iRepertoire HTBI primers in conjunction with Arm-PCR of CDR3 regions. MiXCR was run by TCRdb on the multiplex PCR reads, yielding one entry per CDR3 protein. The profile shows a few hundred thousand distinct CDR3 sequences, 20% to 30% of them singletons. Worth noting for this clonotype: The antigen is unknown.

The TCR originated in a female donor with Graves disease. The chain recombines TRBV29-1 with TRBJ1-2; 8 bases match TRBD1. Specimen: peripheral blood mononuclear cells (PBMCs), collected when the disease was refractory, from a patient treated with antithyroid drugs. The CDR3 loop reads CSVERTGMVGGYTF. CDR3 DNA: TGCAGCGTCGAAAGGACAGGGATGGTTGGTGGCTACACCTTC.